The next 19 T cell receptor beta chains were all read from a single sample in a study of regulatory T cells in long-lasting Graves disease. Time point defined: newly diagnosed GD, antithyroid drugs for less than 3 months. There was RNA extracted from PBMCs, and the TCR library was made from it. Through Arm-PCR of CDR3 regions and iRepertoire HTBI primers, TCR beta libraries were built. TCRdb fed the multiplex PCR reads into MiXCR, producing one record per CDR3 protein. The sample lists fewer than 500,000 distinct CDR3 sequences, 15% to 20% occurring once. This same sample was also part of a study on T cells in Graves' hyperthyroidism and ophthalmopathy.

The material sequenced was peripheral blood mononuclear cells (PBMCs), taken at new diagnosis, from a patient treated with antithyroid drugs. These receptors all stem from a man in his forties with Graves disease.

This clonotype has a count of ten or more. V gene TRBV28 combines with J gene TRBJ1-1, with 7 bases fitting TRBD1. There are 14 residues in the CDR3. Germline V CDR1 and CDR2: MDHEN, SYDVKM. V lost 7 bases and J lost 0; bases outside the gene matches: 5. CDR3 nucleotides: TGTGCCAGCATCACAGGGGCCCTGAACACTGAAGCTTTCTTT. Residues: CASITGALNTEAFF.

The rearrangement uses TRBV5-1 and TRBJ1-2; D perhaps matches TRBD1 (5 bases). Trimming took off 1 base at V and 6 bases at J, with 13 bases between the two ends. This CDR3 is built from 14 residues. Germline V gene lookup returns CDR1 SGHRS and CDR2 YFSETQ. Written as DNA, the CDR3 is TGCGCCAGCAGCTTGACGCGGGGGACGGATGGCTACACCTTC. Amino acids: CASSLTRGTDGYTF.

V and J are TRBV6-1 and TRBJ2-7; TRBD2 aligns across 8 bases. Unmatched junction bases numbered 3, after V lost 3 bases and J lost 2 bases. The germline V gene encodes CDR1 MNHNS and CDR2 SASEGT. The CDR3 runs to 14 residues. CDR3 region: CASSEETSAYEQYF. CDR3 nucleotides: TGTGCCAGCAGTGAGGAGACTAGCGCCTACGAGCAGTACTTC.

The V call is TRBV24-1, the J call TRBJ2-3; the D is unclear. Germline V CDR1 and CDR2: KGHDR, SFDVKD. CDR3 length equals 12 residues. Trimming took 3 bases from V and 6 from J, leaving 6 bases between them. For the CDR3, the DNA is TGTGCCACCAGTGATGTGGTCGATACGCAGTATTTT. As protein: CATSDVVDTQYF.

In this sample, this clonotype turned up many times. The genes are TRBV5-1 and TRBJ2-7; tentatively, D is TRBD2 (5 bases). Germline-derived CDR1 and CDR2 are SGHRS and YFSETQ. The CDR3 has 15 residues. Trimming pared 7 bases from V and 4 bases from J, leaving 21 bases between. DNA for the CDR3: TGCGCCAGCCGCCCCAGGTCTGAACGGGGTTACGAGCAGTACTTC. Amino acids: CASRPRSERGYEQYF. Together with reference TRBV5-1 and TRBJ2-7, the CDR3 gives the full variable domain: KAGVTQTPRYLIKTRGQQVTLSCSPISGHRSVSWYQQTPGQGLQFLFEYFSETQRNKGNFPGRFSGRQFSNSRSEMNVSTLELGDSALYLCASRPRSERGYEQYFGPGTRLTVT.

This clonotype occurred many times. This chain uses TRBV2 with TRBJ2-2; 7 bases fit TRBD1. CDR3 size: 16 residues. Looked up from germline, CDR1 is SNHLY and CDR2 is FYNNEI. J gave up 4 bases and V 6 bases, and 11 bases lay outside the gene matches. The CDR3 protein is CASRPRGAGGTGELFF. The CDR3 region has the DNA TGTGCCAGCAGGCCCAGGGGCGCAGGGGGCACCGGGGAGCTGTTTTTT.

This clonotype was seen repeatedly, ten times or more. The chain is built from TRBV2 and TRBJ1-1, with unresolved D. V was clipped by 4 bases and J by 0 bases, with 9 bases between them. The CDR3 extends over 14 amino acids. Germline CDR1 and CDR2: SNHLY and FYNNEI. This chain's CDR3 is CASSVNTLNTEAFF. CDR3 coding DNA: TGTGCCAGCAGTGTGAACACCTTGAACACTGAAGCTTTCTTT.

This clonotype was seen more than once but under ten times. V gene TRBV12-3 or TRBV12-4 combines with J gene TRBJ1-6, with D hard to call. This CDR3 is 16 amino acids long. V was pared by 3 bases and J by 7 bases, with 16 bases between. The CDR3 nucleotides read TGTGCCAGCAGTTTGTCCGCCGGAGGGCCCAATTCACCCCTCCACTTT. Its protein is CASSLSAGGPNSPLHF.

This clonotype was observed many times. The chain joins TRBV28 to TRBJ2-5; D not certain. V shed 3 bases and J shed 1 base, with 9 bases lying between them. Germline CDR1 and CDR2: MDHEN and SYDVKM. The CDR3 spans 14 residues. The CDR3 protein is CASSLFLGQETQYF. CDR3 nucleotides: TGTGCCAGCAGTTTGTTTTTGGGCCAAGAGACCCAGTACTTC.

The V call is TRBV7-8, the J call TRBJ1-2; no clear D gene. Trimming took off 0 bases at V and 5 bases at J, with 10 bases between the two ends. The CDR3 is made up of 14 amino acids. CDR1 is SGHVS and CDR2 is FQNEAQ in the germline V gene. The CDR3 nucleotides are TGTGCCAGCAGCTTAGCCGAGGCAGATTATGGCTACACCTTC. This codes for CASSLAEADYGYTF.

This clonotype was counted only a few times. One base away lies a much larger clone, so this may be a sequencing read error. CDR3 nucleotide sequence: TGTGCCAGCAGCTTAAAGGGAGGAGAGACCCAGTACTTC. Translating it yields CASSLKGGETQYF. The rearrangement uses TRBV7-3 and TRBJ2-5, with D perhaps TRBD2 (6 bases). The V end lost 1 base, the J end lost 4 bases, and 7 bases lay between the germline ends. The CDR3 is 13 amino acids. Germline assignment: CDR1 SGHTA and CDR2 FQGTGA.

The chain couples TRBV20-1 to TRBJ2-1; 7 bases are a match to TRBD2. This CDR3 comprises 13 residues. Germline assignment: CDR1 DFQATT and CDR2 SNEGSKA (reference sequence). The CDR3 protein is CMTRENAYNEQFF. CDR3 nucleotides: TGCATGACGCGGGAGAACGCCTACAATGAGCAGTTCTTC.

This clonotype was observed a handful of times. It is likely a read error, because the conserved phenylalanine at the end of the CDR3 is missing. The chain uses TRBV5-1 and TRBJ2-3, with D uncertain. CDR1 SGHRS and CDR2 YFSETQ come from the germline V gene. The CDR3 is made up of 14 amino acids. The V end lost 1 base, the J end lost 0 bases, and 6 bases lay between the germline ends. The CDR3 bases are TGCGCCAGCAGCTTGACCCTGAGCACAGATACGCAGTATTAT. Encoded protein: CASSLTLSTDTQYY.

V usage is TRBV12-3 or TRBV12-4 and J usage is TRBJ1-3, with D perhaps matching TRBD1 (5 bases). The CDR3 is 14 amino acids. Trimming stripped 4 bases from V and 2 bases from J, with 9 bases between. DNA for the CDR3: TGTGCCAGCAGTTCTACAGGCGCTGGAAACACCATATATTTT. The encoded protein is CASSSTGAGNTIYF.

The J gene is TRBJ2-1, the V gene TRBV15, with D unresolved. This CDR3 region has 14 residues. Trimming removed 4 bases at V and 2 bases at J, with 9 bases between. The germline CDR1 and CDR2 sequences are LNHNV and YYDKDF (reference sequence). CDR3 sequence reads: CATSTRPTYNEQFF. The CDR3 DNA follows: TGTGCCACCAGCACCCGGCCAACCTACAATGAGCAGTTCTTC.

About this clonotype: A single base separates this from a much larger clone, so it may be a read error. This rearrangement joins TRBV6-9 to TRBJ1-3, with a weak D call TRBD1 (6 bases). From germline, CDR1 is MNHGY and CDR2 SVAAGI. CDR3 size: 13 residues. V shed 4 bases and J shed 7 bases, with 11 bases lying between them. The CDR3 sequence is CASSSGARNTIYF. CDR3 nucleotides: TGTGCCAGCAGTTCGGGGGCTCGGAACACCATATATTTT.

The sample holds many counts of this clonotype. One end of the junction is discordant with germline, which a read error may explain. The chain links TRBV5-1 to TRBJ2-3; the D is unclear. Looked up from germline, CDR1 is SGHRS and CDR2 is YFSETQ. CDR3 length: 14 amino acids. CDR3 amino acids: CASSLTSGTDTQYF. The CDR3 DNA reads as TGTGCCAGCAGCTTAACTTCTGGCACAGATACGCAGTATTTT. The variable domain in full, completed from reference TRBV5-1 and TRBJ2-3, reads KAGVTQTPRYLIKTRGQQVTLSCSPISGHRSVSWYQQTPGQGLQFLFEYFSETQRNKGNFPGRFSGRQFSNSRSEMNVSTLELGDSALYLCASSLTSGTDTQYFGPGTRLTVL.

The sample holds many counts of this clonotype. The chain carries TRBV7-9 and TRBJ2-1; 12 bases line up with TRBD2. The CDR3 extends over 15 amino acids. The junction had 6 bases not matched to a gene; V was cut back by 2 bases and J by 10 bases. Germline V lookup: CDR1 SEHNR, CDR2 FQNEAQ (reference sequence). CDR3 sequence reads: CASSLRLAGEREQFF. DNA for the CDR3: TGTGCCAGCAGCTTACGACTAGCGGGAGAACGAGAGCAGTTCTTC.

This clonotype has only a few counts. This chain connects TRBV10-1 to TRBJ2-2, with 9 bases matching TRBD2. The J segment lost 6 bases and the V segment lost 4 bases, leaving 3 bases of the junction unmatched. Germline V gene lookup returns CDR1 WNHNN and CDR2 SYGVQD (reference sequence). The CDR3 is made up of 14 amino acids. DNA of the CDR3: TGCGCCAGCAGTGGAATAGCGGGAGCCGGGGAGCTGTTTTTT. Translated, it gives CASSGIAGAGELFF.